The following is a TCR beta chain sequence with its context. These data are taken from a study of T cell responses to AZD1222 COVID-19 vaccine. Germline CDR1 reads LNHDA; CDR2 reads SQIVND (reference sequence). This CDR3 is built from 15 residues. V was pared by 5 bases and J by 4 bases, with 10 bases of the junction left unmatched. TCRdb's copy holds only in-frame clones and misses some; the assay was immunoSEQ multiplex PCR. The sample holds over 150,000 clones, 85% to 90% seen once. V usage is TRBV19 and J usage is TRBJ1-2; 7 bases match TRBD1. The source of this sequence is an adult who received the AZD1222 COVID-19 vaccine. The specimen was peripheral blood, collected 28 days after the second AZD1222 dose. CDR3 DNA sequence: TGTGCCAGTAGTTTCTCCCCGACAGGGAGCTATGGCTACACCTTC. Its translation is CASSFSPTGSYGYTF.